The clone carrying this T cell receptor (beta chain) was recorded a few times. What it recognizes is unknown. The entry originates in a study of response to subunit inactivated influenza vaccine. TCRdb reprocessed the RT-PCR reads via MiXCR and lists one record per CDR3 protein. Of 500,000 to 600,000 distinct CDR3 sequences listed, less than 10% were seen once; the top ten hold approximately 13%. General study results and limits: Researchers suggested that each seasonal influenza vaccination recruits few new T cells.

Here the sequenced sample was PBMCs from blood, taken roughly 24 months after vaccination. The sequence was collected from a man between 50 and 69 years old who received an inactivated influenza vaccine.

The CDR3 DNA reads TGTGCCAGCAGTCCTATCCGCAGTGCCCCAGGAAACACCATATATTTT. Its translation is CASSPIRSAPGNTIYF. The chain is built from TRBV12-3 or TRBV12-4 and TRBJ1-3; D not resolved. This CDR3 has 16 residues. The V end was cut by 5 bases, the J end by 4 bases, with 18 bases between.